This T cell receptor (beta chain) was sequenced in a study of cytomegalovirus exposure and HLA in healthy donors. About the study: Among several hundred genotyped donors, about 83% fell in the Caucasian-associated ancestry cluster.

The V end was cut by 5 bases, the J end by 6 bases, with 17 bases between. The CDR3 spans 14 residues. The V gene's germline CDR1 is SEHNR and CDR2 FQNEAQ (reference sequence). Concerning this clone: Its antigen is not identified.

Findings and caveats of the study: In a later analysis, parvovirus B19, influenza, CMV and Epstein-Barr virus appeared linked to several top co-occurrence clusters.

The study ran its PCR with 60 Vbeta and 13 Jbeta primers. Clones were sequenced by immunoSEQ multiplex PCR, and TCRdb holds only the in-frame ones, with some missing. In the table there are 100,000 or so clones, about 75% of which are singletons. Sequenced: PBMCs. The chain combines TRBV7-9 with TRBJ2-7; tentatively, D is TRBD1 (6 bases). This TCR came from a woman in her thirties or forties in good health and CMV-seronegative. CDR3 in DNA: TGTGCCAGCAGCATGCCGACAGGATCCCTCGAGCAGTACTTC. Translation gives CASSMPTGSLEQYF.